The present entry profiles one T cell receptor (beta chain) with its context. As originally analysed: Reference gene primer amplification yielded estimated nucleated cell counts. Libraries were prepared by immunoSEQ multiplex PCR; TCRdb keeps only in-frame clonotypes and omits some of them. The V and J calls and the clone size are those of that table, but D and trimming were determined from the DNA. The sample has about 100,000 clones, roughly nine tenths seen once. These data belong to a study of blood T cell repertoires in COVID-19. Study-wide background: Specimens from acute and convalescent COVID-19 originated in the United States, Italy and Spain. PBMCs, B-cell-depleted T cells, or T cells were the source of the cDNA or gDNA that made up the material.

The CDR3 sequence is 16 residues long. V lost 5 bases, J lost 9 bases, and 10 bases stayed unmatched. Germline assignment: CDR1 SGHTA and CDR2 FQGTGA. V is TRBV7-3 and J is TRBJ2-1, with 13 bases fitting TRBD2. This clonotype was obtained from a man aged 50 to 60 with acute or convalescent COVID-19. Sequenced material: peripheral blood. The CDR3 region is CASSPGGLAGSGEQFF. The CDR3 nucleotides read TGTGCCAGCAGCCCAGGGGGACTAGCGGGGTCTGGTGAGCAGTTCTTC.